The subject of this entry is one T cell receptor beta chain. Its antigen remains undetermined. The input lacks base qualities; no much larger clone sits a single base away. These data originate in a study of cytomegalovirus exposure and HLA in healthy donors (dated by TCRdb to the late 2010s). Study-level background: In an earlier analysis of 450 to 750 of the donors, 250 to 300 Gb of sequence data and 90 million to 130 million unique TCR beta sequences from about 179 million T cells were reported. In a later analysis, previously published TCR beta repertoires from more than 500 donors were re-analyzed and high-resolution HLA genotyping was added so that TCR occurrence patterns could be studied. The T cell repertoires of some 670 subjects were profiled by immunosequencing and related to cytomegalovirus serostatus. The later analysis used no new phenotypic data to find candidate immune exposures, relying instead on TCR beta sequences and their occurrence across donors. Across 300 to 500 genotyped donors of the cohort, an average of approximately 220,000 unique TCR beta nucleotide sequences per donor were sequenced, and around 20% of those sequences were non-productive. All discovery cohort repertoires had been generated on a single sequencing platform. The number of typed donors differed by locus: roughly 620-630 for A, B, C, DRB1 and DQB1; 500 to 550 for DQA1; about 600 for DPA1; and approximately 450 for DPB1. Donor age, sex, ethnicity and CMV serostatus were collected together with the repertoire data. Of the 300 to 400 genotyped donors, roughly 85% fell in the genetic ancestry cluster associated with self-reported Caucasian donors. Both class I and class II loci were covered by HLA typing, at four-digit resolution. High-throughput TCR immunosequencing, statistical association of individual TCRs with disease status, and machine learning were combined to predict cytomegalovirus infection status. Along with the roughly 710-subject first cohort, a separate validation cohort of 120 different subjects was used. An early release covering roughly 580 HLA-typed donors comprised about 300 gigabases of sequencing data and approximately 80 million unique TCR sequences. An earlier analysis of fewer than 750 of the donors used high-throughput TCR beta sequencing to judge whether each TCR beta V gene segment behaved as functional or pseudogenic. A later genetic analysis used genome-wide SNP genotypes for 398 of the 666 donors, treating that subset as a discovery cohort. Several DR-DQ haplotypes were treated as single units for association and clustering because of strong linkage in the cohort. The study was designed to test whether signatures of past pathogen exposure could be identified by cataloging public T cell receptors.

Results the study describes overall, beyond this receptor: Cytomegalovirus status was reported to be diagnosed by the classifier with high specificity and sensitivity in both the original and validation cohorts. Across donors, most TCR sequences were observed very rarely, whereas some public TCRs were present in many individuals. Linkage disequilibrium might explain the correlated functional status among segregating V segments, but an unknown experimental factor could not be ruled out. The study listed 164 TCR beta chains as associated with cytomegalovirus. A later analysis found that TCR association rates varied across HLA loci, with DRB1 alleles showing the most associated TCRs and HLA-C alleles the fewest. A cluster of highly shared sequence variants was judged likely to be a technical artifact of the sequencing pipeline. A further reported finding was that TCR beta sequences accurately predicted the HLA-A and HLA-B alleles for most subjects in the first cohort. Because counts were too low, roughly 17 rarely observed V segments, including chromosome 9 orphons, were left out of the earlier analysis of 587 of the donors. In vitro tests confirmed that a few of the cytomegalovirus-associated TCR beta chains recognize cytomegalovirus antigens. An earlier analysis of approximately 600 of the donors showed that most TCR beta V segments appeared in productive rearrangements either about 87% or about 30% of the time, which broadly matched IMGT annotations. Because HLA typing was missing for some donors at each locus, association tests included only the typed subset. In a later genetic analysis, fewer N-insertions in productive TCRs were reported among donors in an Asian-associated ancestry cluster than the roughly 700-donor mean. Strong co-occurrence of HLA alleles, especially DR and DQ, made assigning TCR associations to individual alleles difficult. Several of the top co-occurrence clusters appeared to be linked to parvovirus B19, influenza, CMV and Epstein-Barr virus, according to a later analysis. Sequencing depth was assumed to be roughly uniform across donors in the presence/absence analyses, though that assumption may not hold. A later genetic analysis associated a missense DCLRE1C variant with V-gene and J-gene trimming of TCR beta chains, and an independent cohort replicated the association. According to the authors, the approach could potentially be generalized to other disease states and immunological phenotypes. Because the 87-base-pair reads could not distinguish some IMGT-functional V segments, including TRBV6-2 and TRBV6-3, those segments were excluded. Compared with equally common non-associated chains, HLA-associated TCR beta chains in a later analysis were more clonally expanded and had lower generation probabilities. In this cohort, only TCR beta chains were sequenced, and detectable features were limited by the absence of alpha or paired-chain data. CMV serostatus was the only immune exposure information available for the cohort. A later analysis associated about 17,000 TCR beta sequences with specific HLA alleles at a false discovery rate of 0.05. In a later analysis, most CMV-associated TCR beta chains were found to appear HLA-restricted, with HLA associations seemingly driven largely by CMV exposure.

Spanning cysteine to phenylalanine, the CDR3 consists of 14 amino acids. Only the CDR3 region is kept as DNA, spanning 42 bases read in frame from base 1. V is cut by 4 bases and J by 4 bases, and the space between the germline ends is 11 bases. Based on the germline V gene, the CDR1 and CDR2 sequences are SGHAT and FQNNGV. In total, 600 or so healthy bone marrow donors made up the cohort. At the time of sampling, all cohort members were nominally healthy, though unrecorded immune exposures were likely present. The donor was CMV seronegative and was included in the group of about 400 seronegative cohort members. A peripheral blood sample was collected from each donor, and TCR beta sequencing was performed on peripheral blood mononuclear cells. Genomic DNA was extracted from the blood cell samples with the Qiagen DNeasy Blood Extraction Kit. Libraries were made using the immunoSEQ multiplex PCR assay. The multiplex PCR relied on a mix of 60 forward primers for TCR Vbeta segments and 13 reverse primers for TCR Jbeta segments. Amplification of the CDR3 region of rearranged TCR beta genes was performed with a multiplex PCR assay on genomic DNA. The amplified TCR beta libraries were sequenced on the Illumina HiSeq System as 87-base-pair reads. As for the authors' bioinformatics: Across the 700 or so repertoires, a later analysis counted approximately 75 million unique TCR beta chains, some 11 million of which were shared by at least two donors. To remove PCR and sequencing errors, raw reads were error-corrected and collapsed into unique sequences using a nearest-neighbor algorithm that merged closely related sequences. CDR3 sequences were aligned to IMGT reference sequences to assign V, D and J gene segments. For a sequence to be retained, a match of at least six nucleotides was required to both a V gene segment and a J gene segment. Rearrangements were called productive when the CDR3 lacked stop codons and stayed in frame with V and J; all others were non-productive. Following IMGT convention, CDR3 was defined as the stretch from the second conserved V-encoded cysteine up to the conserved J-encoded phenylalanine. The earlier analysis of 587 of the donors excluded any sequence lacking an unambiguous match to a single V gene segment. In an earlier analysis of approximately 550 of the donors, V segments were called functional above 56.7% productive rearrangements and were called segregating when the between-donor standard deviation exceeded 5%. A statistical classification framework was built for diagnosing cytomegalovirus status from the catalog of TCR beta chain sequences. In a later analysis, TCR nucleotide sequences were compared against IMGT/GENE-DB human TR gene sequences so that V and J genes could be assigned. In a later analysis, CDR3 sequences and most-parsimonious VDJ recombination scenarios were assigned using the TCRdist pipeline. In a later analysis, each TCR beta chain was defined by its CDR3 amino acid sequence together with its V-gene family, and reads without a unique V-gene family were excluded. In a later analysis, 450 to 600 highly shared, low-generation-probability nucleotide sequences were removed to address suspected cross-contamination and a sequencing artifact. A later analysis calculated a clonal expansion index for each public chain from normalized within-repertoire ranks of inferred template counts. In a later analysis, generation probabilities were computed using a VDJ recombination model fitted to out-of-frame rearrangements, and the results were checked against IGoR. In a later analysis, TCR-TCR, TCR-HLA and TCR-CMV co-occurrence was scored with hypergeometric tests, and a repertoire-size bias correction was applied to TCR pairs. False discovery rates were estimated in a later analysis by permuting HLA or CMV assignments 20 times. In a later analysis, co-occurring TCRs were grouped with DBSCAN, and TCRdist sequence similarity was added when clustering was performed within HLA-allele-positive subsets. For co-occurrence clustering, repertoires with fewer than 30,000 or more than 120,000 public chains were excluded, along with roughly 5 repertoires with anomalous nucleotide sharing. TCRdb took this table from immuneACCESS and kept in-frame rearrangements with V and J called. Such tables lack part of the clones; where checked against another copy, unresolved V genes explain under half of the gap, and the rest is unexplained. Clone size and V and J calls were adopted from that table, with D and trimming inferred from the DNA. Within this sample are some 150,000 clones, with 60% to 80% of them counted one time only. 3% to 5% of the sample rests with the top ten.

The specimen was PBMCs. The source is a male donor in good health and CMV-seronegative. The chain links TRBV11-2 with TRBJ1-3, and possibly TRBD1, on 6 matching bases. The nucleotide sequence is TGTGCCAGCAGCTATCAGGGGCCCGGAAACACCATATATTTT. It translates as CASSYQGPGNTIYF.